The clone carrying this TCR beta chain was observed at least ten times. Its target is unknown. The sample originates from a study of early T cells in non-severe SARS-CoV-2 infection. Study information: Alpha and beta chains were unpaired, from unsorted whole-blood bulk RNA.

The TCR library protocol was used to attach unique molecular identifiers. These identifiers were attached to individual cDNA molecules. TCRdb reanalysed the 5' RACE reads using MiXCR and keeps one entry per CDR3 protein. This table has 35,000 to 40,000 distinct CDR3 sequences, 5.3% appearing once. Study-level points and caveats: Comparison of clonotypes with VDJdb favored anti-spike CD8 responses while missing private and CD4 specificities.

The CDR3 is made up of 18 amino acids. Germline CDR1 LGHNT, CDR2 FRNRAP. V trimming: 5 bases; J trimming: 5 bases; junction bases outside the gene matches: 15. This TCR was recovered from an adult who was a healthcare worker with PCR-confirmed SARS-CoV-2 infection or an uninfected control (not recorded which). The V gene is TRBV12-5, the J gene TRBJ2-3; 11 bases agree with TRBD2. Sequencing was performed on whole blood. The CDR3 DNA reads as TGTGCTAGTGGTCCCCTCATGGTAGCGGGAGGGCCAGGAGATACGCAGTATTTT. It specifies CASGPLMVAGGPGDTQYF. Together with reference TRBV12-5 and TRBJ2-3, the CDR3 gives the full variable domain: DARVTQTPRHKVTEMGQEVTMRCQPILGHNTVFWYRQTMMQGLELLAYFRNRAPLDDSGMPKDRFSAEMPDATLATLKIQPSEPRDSAVYFCASGPLMVAGGPGDTQYFGPGTRLTVL.